What follows is one T cell receptor (beta chain) and its context. The antigen remains undetermined. This sample stems from a study of cytomegalovirus exposure and HLA in healthy donors. V shed 0 bases and J shed 16 bases, with 23 bases lying between them. The germline CDR1 and CDR2 sequences are SGDLS and YYNGEE. The CDR3 consists of 15 residues. Use of 60 Vbeta and 13 Jbeta primers characterized the PCR. Some clones are missing from TCRdb's copy, which holds only in-frame ones; the method was immunoSEQ multiplex PCR. There are fewer than 150,000 clones in the sample; about 74% occur only once, and 2.7% lies in the top ten. Whole-study results and caveats: The study recorded more than 150 TCR beta chains that were cytomegalovirus-associated.

Sequencing input: PBMCs. The rearrangement links TRBV9 to TRBJ2-1, with a possible D match to TRBD2 (7 bases). This TCR derives from a woman aged 40 to 50 in good health and CMV-seropositive. The CDR3 region has the DNA TGTGCCAGCAGCGTAGGAGGGGAGGGGCGGGGGCCCCCCTTCTTC. Amino acids: CASSVGGEGRGPPFF.